This T cell receptor (beta chain) comes out of a study of shared clonotypes between healthy human individuals. The CDR3 is 13 residues long. Trimming stripped 3 bases from V and 1 base from J, with 6 bases between. Germline loops: CDR1 SGHAT, CDR2 FQNNGV. The assay was immunoSEQ multiplex PCR, and TCRdb's table has in-frame clones only and misses some. The table records 490,000 or so clones, approximately 79% of them present only once. The origin of this receptor is a woman aged 40 to 55 in good health. Some clones in this sample may be carry-over from other donors' samples. This chain connects TRBV11-2 to TRBJ1-1, with D uncertain. Sequencing was carried out using PBMCs. CDR3 sequence: CASSLGGNTEAFF. The CDR3 coding sequence is TGTGCCAGCAGCTTGGGAGGGAACACTGAAGCTTTCTTT.